A selection of T cell receptor beta chains follows, all from one sample in a study of shared clonotypes between healthy human individuals. Repertoires were generated with immunoSEQ multiplex PCR, while TCRdb's copy carries only in-frame clones and drops some. The sample contains under 650,000 clones, 90% to 96% of which appear only once. Sequenced input: naive CD4+ T cells sorted from blood. The origin of the receptors is a woman aged 25-40 years in good health. CDR3s include the opening cysteine and the closing phenylalanine or tryptophan. Fields, in order: V gene, CDR3 protein.

V: TRBV18
CDR3: CASSPLAGVGYNEQFF

V: TRBV10-1
CDR3: CASSWSAGVSYNEQFF

V: TRBV7-9
CDR3: CASSLLTSLGETQYF

V: TRBV7-9
CDR3: CASSLAAQNTEAFF

V: TRBV27
CDR3: CASSRDRGRETQYF

V: TRBV5-1
CDR3: CASSSDTLNTEAFF

V: TRBV18
CDR3: CASSPRGQPNEKLFF

V: TRBV18
CDR3: CASSPQKQGRMNTEAFF

V: TRBV10-3
CDR3: CAISESSAVYEQYF

V: TRBV28
CDR3: CATHDSNQPQHF

V: TRBV5-1
CDR3: CASRDRGAGGYTF

V: TRBV27
CDR3: CASSSTGTDTFYGYTF

V: TRBV28
CDR3: CASSPTGQGKYTIYF

V: TRBV2
CDR3: CASSSQPGATGELFF

V: TRBV4-1
CDR3: CASSQDTSGSNSYNEQFF

V: TRBV7-9
CDR3: CASSLPGGLNSGANVLTF

V: TRBV5-4
CDR3: CASSFRSGTDEETQYF

V: TRBV20-1
CDR3: CSAEENYEQYF

V: TRBV27
CDR3: CASSPWTGNTEAFF

V: TRBV18
CDR3: CASSPSSDTEAFF

V: TRBV28
CDR3: CASSLPVARDQPQHF

V: TRBV2
CDR3: CASGRVYGYTF

V: TRBV18
CDR3: CASSQGMDTEAFF

V: TRBV6-5
CDR3: CASSPGTSMNTEAFF

V: TRBV28
CDR3: CASSRGQGMRGYTF

V: TRBV29-1
CDR3: CSAKKGLADSTDTQYF

V: TRBV18
CDR3: CASSPMREGPYNEQFF

V: TRBV15
CDR3: CATSRAASNQPQHF

V: TRBV7-8
CDR3: CASSYNQNTEAFF

V: TRBV5-8
CDR3: CASSSGTGTYEQYF

V: TRBV11-2
CDR3: CASSLERNSYEQYF

V: TRBV6-1
CDR3: CASSETPPFGYTF

V: TRBV7-2
CDR3: CASSIGQGAGTEAFF

V: TRBV7-8
CDR3: CASSSRRVVGELFF

V: TRBV19
CDR3: CASRSTTSVGEQYF

V: TRBV15
CDR3: CATSQAVGLDTF

V: TRBV28
CDR3: CASRVAGGGQETQYF

V: TRBV19
CDR3: CASRREASYEQYF

V: TRBV10-2
CDR3: CASSDGGIGNQPQHF

V: TRBV6-5
CDR3: CASSQQGRETEAFF